These 32 T cell receptor beta chains originate from one sample sequenced in a study of blood T cell repertoires in COVID-19. Repertoires were generated with immunoSEQ multiplex PCR, while TCRdb's copy carries only in-frame clones and drops some. The table lists 88,000 or so clones, about 86% of them singletons. The sample consisted of peripheral blood. The source is a man aged 55 to 70 with acute or convalescent COVID-19.

This chain uses TRBV3-1 (or the pseudogene TRBV3-2) with TRBJ1-3; D is ambiguous. V shed 2 bases and J shed 1 base, with 3 bases lying between them. This CDR3 is built from 13 residues. Germline-derived CDR1 and CDR2 are LGHDT and YNNKEL (reference sequence). This CDR3 is CASSQPSGNTIYF. Here the CDR3 DNA reads TGTGCCAGCAGCCAACCTTCTGGAAACACCATATATTTT.

Note on this clone: The sample contains more than one DNA sequence encoding this CDR3. This sequence joins TRBV7-8 and TRBJ1-1; D not resolved. Germline CDR1 and CDR2: SGHVS and FQNEAQ. V lost 5 bases and J 5 bases, leaving 6 bases between the germline ends. There are 11 residues in the CDR3. The DNA of the CDR3 is TGTGCCAGCAGCCCCAAAACTGAAGCTTTCTTT. It yields the protein CASSPKTEAFF.

This clone was counted between two and nine times. The gene calls are TRBV6-4 and TRBJ2-2; D uncertain. The CDR3 extends over 14 amino acids. With 2 bases removed from V and 1 base from J, the gap between germline ends came to 5 bases. Germline V gives CDR1 MRHNA, CDR2 SNTAGT. In nucleotides, the CDR3 is TGTGCCAGCAGTGACGAGATGAACACCGGGGAGCTGTTTTTT. Protein product: CASSDEMNTGELFF.

As DNA, the CDR3 is TGCGCCAGCAGCCAAGAAGGGGAGGTCATGGGAGGACTTAGGCAGCCCCAGCATTTT. It translates to CASSQEGEVMGGLRQPQHF. The V call is TRBV4-1, the J call TRBJ1-5; maybe TRBD1 (5 bases). V lost 0 bases and J 7 bases, leaving 25 bases between the germline ends. Germline V lookup: CDR1 MGHRA, CDR2 YSYEKL. The length of the CDR3 is 19 residues.

The chain uses TRBV5-1 and TRBJ1-1, with a weak D call TRBD1 (6 bases). The V gene's germline CDR1 is SGHRS and CDR2 YFSETQ. The CDR3 is 15 amino acids. V dropped 4 bases and J dropped 1 base, with 14 bases sitting between them. For the CDR3, the DNA is TGCGCCAGCAGCCCAAGACAGGTGAGGAACACTGAAGCTTTCTTT. As protein: CASSPRQVRNTEAFF.

The CDR3 is CASSLEVTRTGNEQYF. The CDR3 DNA reads as TGTGCCAGCAGCTTGGAGGTTACCAGGACAGGCAACGAGCAGTACTTC. The V gene is TRBV5-6, the J gene TRBJ2-7; 7 bases map to TRBD1. The CDR3 extends over 16 amino acids. The J segment lost 5 bases and the V segment lost 0 bases, leaving 11 bases of the junction unmatched. Germline lookup yields CDR1 SGHDT and CDR2 YYEEEE.

The chain employs TRBV11-2 and TRBJ1-3; 7 bases agree with TRBD1. Germline V gene sequence: CDR1 SGHAT, CDR2 FQNNGV. Losses at the gene ends were 1 base for V and 0 bases for J; bases not matched to a gene: 6. The CDR3 length is 17 residues. The CDR3 here is CASSLVATGSSGNTIYF. The CDR3 coding sequence is TGTGCCAGCAGCTTAGTAGCGACAGGGAGCTCTGGAAACACCATATATTTT. Using reference TRBV11-2 and TRBJ1-3 for the parts outside the CDR3, the full variable domain is EAGVAQSPRYKIIEKRQSVAFWCNPISGHATLYWYQQILGQGPKLLIQFQNNGVVDDSQLPKDRFSAERLKGVDSTLKIQPAKLEDSAVYLCASSLVATGSSGNTIYFGEGSWLTVV.

The V call is TRBV2, the J call TRBJ1-6; 9 nucleotides match TRBD1. J was trimmed by 6 bases and V by 6 bases; bases with no gene match: 3. CDR3 length: 14 residues. From germline, CDR1 is SNHLY and CDR2 FYNNEI. CDR3 bases: TGTGCCAGCAGGACAGGGGGTAGTAATTCACCCCTCCACTTT. Its protein is CASRTGGSNSPLHF.

The gene calls are TRBV6-5 and TRBJ1-4; no reliable D call. Germline values: CDR1 MNHEY, CDR2 SVGAGI. This CDR3 spans 13 amino acids. Trimming cost V 2 bases and J 10 bases, with 11 bases left between them. The CDR3 sequence: CASSYILNGKLFF. CDR3 bases: TGTGCCAGCAGTTACATCCTAAACGGAAAACTGTTTTTT.

This clone was observed once. The CDR3: CASSEQGNYGYTF. CDR3 sequence (DNA): TGTGCCAGCAGTGAACAGGGTAACTATGGCTACACCTTC. The V gene is TRBV2, the J gene TRBJ1-2, with TRBD1 as a possible D gene (5 bases). Per germline, CDR1 SNHLY and CDR2 FYNNEI. Trimming took off 2 bases at V and 1 base at J, with 5 bases between the two ends. The CDR3 spans 13 residues.

V gene TRBV15 combines with J gene TRBJ1-3; possible D gene TRBD1, 5 bases. This CDR3 region has 17 residues. V lost 0 bases, J lost 2 bases, and 14 bases lay in between. The germline V gene has CDR1 LNHNV and CDR2 YYDKDF (reference sequence). CDR3 in amino acids: CATSRDLKTAPGNTIYF. CDR3 coding DNA: TGTGCCACCAGCAGAGACCTGAAGACAGCCCCTGGAAACACCATATATTTT.

The chain recombines TRBV19 with TRBJ1-2; D perhaps matches TRBD1 (6 bases). Trimming removed 6 bases at V and 4 bases at J, with 18 bases between. The CDR3 totals 15 residues. Germline CDR1 reads LNHDA; CDR2 reads SQIVND (reference sequence). CDR3 loop: CASRLGQRTIYGYTF. The CDR3, as DNA: TGTGCCAGTAGACTAGGACAGAGAACCATCTATGGCTACACCTTC.

The chain couples TRBV7-3 to TRBJ2-2, with 8 bases aligning to TRBD1. The CDR3 is made up of 15 amino acids. Unmatched junction bases numbered 9, after V lost 5 bases and J lost 7 bases. Germline V gives CDR1 SGHTA, CDR2 FQGTGA. The CDR3 region has the DNA TGTGCCAGCAGCCCAACCCAGGGGGCGGGCGGGGAGCTGTTTTTT. Translating gives CASSPTQGAGGELFF.

The chain has TRBV7-3 and TRBJ2-3; 7 bases line up with TRBD1. With V trimmed by 5 bases and J by 3 bases, 8 bases remained unmatched. This CDR3 region has 15 residues. Germline lookup yields CDR1 SGHTA and CDR2 FQGTGA. The CDR3 sequence: CASSRAGGQTDTQYF. CDR3 coding DNA: TGTGCCAGCAGCCGGGCAGGGGGACAAACAGATACGCAGTATTTT.

This clone was found once. This rearrangement joins TRBV11-2 to TRBJ2-4; D might be TRBD2 (5 bases). The germline CDR1 and CDR2 sequences are SGHAT and FQNNGV. The length of the CDR3 is 16 residues. Trimming stripped 1 base from V and 2 bases from J, with 12 bases between. The CDR3, as DNA: TGTGCCAGCAGCTTAGCGGGGATGGGGTCCAAAAACATTCAGTACTTC. Protein sequence: CASSLAGMGSKNIQYF.

The V gene is TRBV19, the J gene TRBJ2-1; TRBD2 agrees at 13 bases. The CDR3 has 14 residues. J lost 7 bases, V lost 4 bases, and 1 base had no gene match. Looked up from germline, CDR1 is LNHDA and CDR2 is SQIVND (reference sequence). DNA for the CDR3: TGTGCCAGTAGTAAGGGACTAGCGGGAAATGAGCAGTTCTTC. This codes for CASSKGLAGNEQFF.

The chain combines TRBV28 with TRBJ2-1; TRBD2 agrees at 11 bases. The CDR3 is made up of 15 amino acids. The J segment lost 9 bases and the V segment lost 5 bases, leaving 9 bases of the junction unmatched. CDR1 MDHEN and CDR2 SYDVKM come from the germline V gene. The CDR3 is CASSLSTSGKREQFF. CDR3 DNA: TGTGCCAGCAGTCTCTCGACTAGCGGGAAACGTGAGCAGTTCTTC.

CDR3 coding DNA: TGTGCCAGCAGTGAAGACAGGGCCCTCGGCTACACCTTC. It yields the protein CASSEDRALGYTF. The rearrangement links TRBV6-1 to TRBJ1-2; the D gene is possibly TRBD1 (6 bases). Between the trimmed V and J ends, which lost 1 base and 8 bases, there was a span of 11 bases. The CDR3 loop spans 13 amino acids. Germline CDR1 and CDR2: MNHNS and SASEGT.

The chain couples TRBV12-3 or TRBV12-4 to TRBJ1-2; no clear D. CDR3 length equals 12 residues. Deletions cut 2 bases from V and 8 bases from J, with 9 bases between. CDR3 protein: CASSLPGRGYTF. The DNA for the CDR3 is TGTGCCAGCAGTTTACCAGGTCGAGGCTACACCTTC.

The chain couples TRBV6-6 to TRBJ1-6; D not resolved. The CDR3 runs to 15 residues. The germline V gene encodes CDR1 MNHNY and CDR2 SVGAGI (reference sequence). Trimming stripped 2 bases from V and 11 bases from J, with 16 bases between. This CDR3 reads CASSYDMSHLTPLHF. The CDR3 DNA reads TGTGCCAGCAGTTACGATATGAGCCACCTAACACCCCTCCACTTT.

The sample holds one count of this clone. V usage is TRBV6-5 and J usage is TRBJ1-5, with D possibly matching TRBD1 (6 bases). The CDR3 runs to 14 residues. CDR1 is MNHEY, CDR2 SVGAGI, per germline. With 8 bases removed from V and 0 bases from J, the gap between germline ends came to 11 bases. CDR3 residues: CASGRTDSNQPQHF. The DNA for the CDR3 is TGTGCCAGCGGAAGGACAGATAGCAATCAGCCCCAGCATTTT.

V and J are TRBV7-9 and TRBJ1-1; maybe TRBD1 (6 bases). Trimming shortened V by 6 bases and J by 2 bases, and 10 bases separated the two germline ends. This CDR3 is 13 amino acids long. Germline V gene lookup returns CDR1 SEHNR and CDR2 FQNEAQ (reference sequence). CDR3 in amino acids: CASSWTDNTEAFF. The CDR3 nucleotides read TGTGCCAGCAGTTGGACAGACAACACTGAAGCTTTCTTT.

The gene calls are TRBV9 and TRBJ1-3, with D possibly matching TRBD1 (5 bases). Germline CDR1 and CDR2: SGDLS and YYNGEE. The length of the CDR3 is 15 residues. The V and J ends lost 2 bases and 4 bases respectively, with 13 bases between them. The CDR3 loop is CASSVQGNYGNTIYF. CDR3 DNA: TGTGCCAGCAGCGTTCAGGGAAATTACGGAAACACCATATATTTT.

V usage is TRBV6-4 and J usage is TRBJ2-7; D possibly corresponds to TRBD1 (6 bases). V was cut by 11 bases and J by 7 bases, with 21 bases left in between. In germline, CDR1 is MRHNA, CDR2 SNTAGT. The CDR3 is made up of 13 amino acids. CDR3 nucleotide sequence: TGTGCCGAAGGGGTGGGGGCTATAGGGGAGCAGTACTTC. This encodes CAEGVGAIGEQYF.

The J gene is TRBJ1-4, the V gene TRBV11-2, with a weak D call TRBD1 (6 bases). This CDR3 region has 15 residues. Germline-derived CDR1 and CDR2 are SGHAT and FQNNGV. The V and J ends lost 2 bases and 6 bases respectively, with 13 bases between them. In DNA, the CDR3 is TGTGCCAGCAGCTTATCAGGGGTGGGGGATGAAAAACTGTTTTTT. Translated: CASSLSGVGDEKLFF.

There are a few counts of this clone. This rearrangement joins TRBV29-1 to TRBJ1-1; a weak D match, TRBD1 (6 bases). V was pared by 7 bases and J by 0 bases, with 15 bases between. The CDR3 is 14 residues long. CDR1 and CDR2 from the germline V gene are SQVTM and ANQGSEA. The CDR3 DNA reads as TGCAGCGCCCACAGGACAGTCATGAACACTGAAGCTTTCTTT. Its protein is CSAHRTVMNTEAFF.

This clone showed up just a few times. The J gene is TRBJ2-6, the V gene TRBV3-1 (or the pseudogene TRBV3-2), with D unresolved. The ends were cut back, 7 bases at V and 0 bases at J, with 4 bases in the middle. Germline CDR1 is LGHDT and CDR2 is YNNKEL (reference sequence). This CDR3 region has 13 residues. The CDR3 here is CASTLSGANVLTF. The DNA for the CDR3 is TGTGCCAGCACTCTCTCTGGGGCCAACGTCCTGACTTTC.

This sequence joins TRBV7-6 and TRBJ2-7; TRBD1 aligns across 9 bases. V was clipped by 1 base and J by 3 bases; unmatched bases: 1. The CDR3 is made up of 14 amino acids. CDR1 SGHVS and CDR2 FNYEAQ come from the germline V gene. CDR3 residues: CASSLGDRDYEQYF. DNA of the CDR3: TGTGCCAGCAGCTTAGGGGACAGGGACTACGAGCAGTACTTC. Based on the CDR3 plus reference TRBV7-6 and TRBJ2-7, the full variable domain is GAGVSQSPRYKVTKRGQDVALRCDPISGHVSLYWYRQALGQGPEFLTYFNYEAQQDKSGLPNDRFSAERPEGSISTLTIQRTEQRDSAMYRCASSLGDRDYEQYFGPGTRLTVT.

The chain joins TRBV6-5 to TRBJ1-2; D not certain. Deletions cut 5 bases from V and 5 bases from J, with 12 bases between. Germline CDR1 and CDR2: MNHEY and SVGAGI. The CDR3 covers 13 residues. CDR3 in DNA: TGTGCCAGCAGTAACAGTCCCAAGTATGGCTACACCTTC. It translates to CASSNSPKYGYTF.

The chain couples TRBV6-6 to TRBJ2-3, with 13 bases that match TRBD2. The germline V gene has CDR1 MNHNY and CDR2 SVGAGI (reference sequence). The CDR3 consists of 17 residues. J gave up 6 bases and V 5 bases, and 11 bases lay outside the gene matches. DNA of the CDR3: TGTGCCAGCAGTCCAGGACTAGCGGGAGTTACTAGGGATACGCAGTATTTT. Its protein product is CASSPGLAGVTRDTQYF.

This sequence joins TRBV12-5 and TRBJ1-5, with a weak D call TRBD1 (5 bases). Trimming left V 8 bases short and J 5 bases short, with 10 bases between. This CDR3 region has 12 residues. Germline assignment: CDR1 LGHNT and CDR2 FRNRAP. The CDR3 here is CASRGLDQPQHF. As DNA, the CDR3 is TGTGCTAGTCGGGGGTTGGATCAGCCCCAGCATTTT.

This chain uses TRBV15 with TRBJ2-1; 8 nucleotides agree with TRBD2. The CDR3 extends over 15 amino acids. With V trimmed by 1 base and J by 2 bases, 1 base remained unmatched. Germline CDR1 is LNHNV and CDR2 is YYDKDF (reference sequence). CDR3 nucleotide sequence: TGTGCCACCAGCAGAGTTAGCGGGACCTACAATGAGCAGTTCTTC. This gives the protein CATSRVSGTYNEQFF.